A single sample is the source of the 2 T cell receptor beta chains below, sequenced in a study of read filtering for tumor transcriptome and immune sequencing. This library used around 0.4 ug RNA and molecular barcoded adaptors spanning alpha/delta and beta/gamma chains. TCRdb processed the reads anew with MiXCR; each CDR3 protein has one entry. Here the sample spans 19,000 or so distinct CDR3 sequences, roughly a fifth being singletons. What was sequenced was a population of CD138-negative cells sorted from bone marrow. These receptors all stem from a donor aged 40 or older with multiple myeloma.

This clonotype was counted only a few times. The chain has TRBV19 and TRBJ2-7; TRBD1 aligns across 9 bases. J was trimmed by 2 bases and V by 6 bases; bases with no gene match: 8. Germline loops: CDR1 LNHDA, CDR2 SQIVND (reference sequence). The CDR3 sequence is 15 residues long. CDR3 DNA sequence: TGTGCCAGTAGAAAGGGACAGGGAGTTGCCTACGAGCAGTACTTC. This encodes CASRKGQGVAYEQYF.

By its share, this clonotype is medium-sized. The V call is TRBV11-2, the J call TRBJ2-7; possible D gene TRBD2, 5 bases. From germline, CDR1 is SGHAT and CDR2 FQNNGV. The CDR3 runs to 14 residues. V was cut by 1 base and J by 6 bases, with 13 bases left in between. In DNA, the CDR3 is TGTGCCAGCAGCTTAGGCCGGGAATTCACCGAGCAGTACTTC. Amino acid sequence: CASSLGREFTEQYF. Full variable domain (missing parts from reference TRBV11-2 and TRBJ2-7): EAGVAQSPRYKIIEKRQSVAFWCNPISGHATLYWYQQILGQGPKLLIQFQNNGVVDDSQLPKDRFSAERLKGVDSTLKIQPAKLEDSAVYLCASSLGREFTEQYFGPGTRLTVT.